The 14 T cell receptor beta chains below come from one sample, sequenced in a study of blood T cell repertoires in COVID-19. Assay used: immunoSEQ multiplex PCR; TCRdb lists only in-frame clones, some missing. The sample lists 200,000 to 250,000 clones, 65% to 90% occurring once. What was sequenced was peripheral blood. The receptors originated from a man aged 50-60 years with acute or convalescent COVID-19.

The V call is TRBV27, the J call TRBJ2-1; tentatively, D is TRBD2 (5 bases). There are 12 residues in the CDR3. V lost 10 bases, J lost 6 bases, and 13 bases lay in between. Germline CDR1 and CDR2: MNHEY and SMNVEV (reference sequence). The DNA of the CDR3 is TGTGCCACATTTCGGGGAGCCAATGAGCAGTTCTTC. Its translation is CATFRGANEQFF.

In this sample, this clone turned up once. The gene calls are TRBV7-6 and TRBJ1-4, with 7 positions matching TRBD1. V lost 6 bases and J lost 0; bases outside the gene matches: 7. Germline CDR1 reads SGHVS; CDR2 reads FNYEAQ. The CDR3 sequence is 16 residues long. This chain's CDR3 is CASSQQGIPTNEKLFF. The CDR3 DNA reads TGTGCCAGCAGTCAACAGGGGATCCCAACTAATGAAAAACTGTTTTTT. The full variable domain, completed using reference TRBV7-6 and TRBJ1-4, is GAGVSQSPRYKVTKRGQDVALRCDPISGHVSLYWYRQALGQGPEFLTYFNYEAQQDKSGLPNDRFSAERPEGSISTLTIQRTEQRDSAMYRCASSQQGIPTNEKLFFGSGTQLSVL.

The rearrangement joins TRBV10-3 to TRBJ1-4; 7 nucleotides align to TRBD1. V gave up 4 bases and J gave up 8 bases; unmatched junction bases: 10. The CDR3 is 15 residues long. Germline-derived CDR1 and CDR2 are ENHRY and SYGVKD. CDR3 amino acids: CAISALTGSEEKLFF. For the CDR3, the DNA is TGTGCCATCAGTGCCCTGACAGGGTCGGAGGAAAAACTGTTTTTT.

This chain links TRBV19 with TRBJ1-2; 9 bases agree with TRBD1. Germline-derived CDR1 and CDR2 are LNHDA and SQIVND (reference sequence). The trim removed 3 bases at V and 14 bases at J, leaving 7 bases unmatched. This CDR3 region has 12 residues. The CDR3 region is CASSMAQGAGTF. DNA for the CDR3: TGTGCCAGTAGTATGGCACAGGGGGCCGGGACCTTC.

The chain links TRBV5-1 to TRBJ1-2; D perhaps matches TRBD1 (6 bases). Germline V gene data show CDR1 as SGHRS and CDR2 as YFSETQ. Deletions cut 0 bases from V and 6 bases from J, with 15 bases between. This CDR3 spans 15 amino acids. CDR3 loop: CASSLVVQGRDGYTF. CDR3 bases: TGCGCCAGCAGCTTGGTCGTGCAGGGGAGGGATGGCTACACCTTC.

Notes on this clone: The sample carries other DNA sequences with the same CDR3. The rearrangement links TRBV6-5 to TRBJ1-2, with 8 nucleotides matching TRBD1. V was clipped by 2 bases and J by 7 bases; unmatched bases: 6. CDR3 length: 14 amino acids. Germline values: CDR1 MNHEY, CDR2 SVGAGI. CDR3 sequence (DNA): TGTGCCAGCAGTTACACCGGACAGGGTAGTGGCTACACCTTC. Protein product: CASSYTGQGSGYTF.

CDR3 amino acids: CASSYTMNTEAFF. The CDR3 DNA follows: TGCGCCAGCAGTTACACTATGAACACTGAAGCTTTCTTT. The chain recombines TRBV5-1 with TRBJ1-1; no clear D. Germline-derived CDR1 and CDR2 are SGHRS and YFSETQ. V lost 5 bases and J 0 bases, leaving 8 bases between the germline ends. CDR3 length: 13 amino acids.

This clone occurred once. This chain connects TRBV6-5 to TRBJ1-4; tentative D call: TRBD1 (5 bases). Germline assignment: CDR1 MNHEY and CDR2 SVGAGI. The CDR3 runs to 15 residues. V was trimmed by 6 bases and J by 4 bases, leaving 15 bases between them. CDR3 DNA: TGTGCCAGCAGCGACTTAAGGGGAGGTAATGAAAAACTGTTTTTT. It specifies CASSDLRGGNEKLFF.

The CDR3 spells CASSLSGTGGNTGELFF. DNA for the CDR3: TGCGCCAGCAGCTTATCCGGGACAGGGGGCAACACCGGGGAGCTGTTTTTT. The J gene is TRBJ2-2, the V gene TRBV5-1; 12 nucleotides agree with TRBD1. The ends lost 2 bases at V and 2 bases at J; junction bases unmatched: 4. This CDR3 contains 17 residues. Germline-derived CDR1 and CDR2 are SGHRS and YFSETQ.

This rearrangement joins TRBV6-5 to TRBJ2-5; D is uncertain. V was shortened by 7 bases and J by 1 base, with 16 bases between the two germline ends. Germline V CDR1 and CDR2: MNHEY, SVGAGI. The CDR3 contains 15 residues. CDR3 amino acids: CASTLPRASQETQYF. DNA for the CDR3: TGTGCCAGCACTCTCCCGCGCGCGTCCCAAGAGACCCAGTACTTC.

This clone was seen many times. V and J are TRBV6-5 and TRBJ2-7; perhaps TRBD1 as D (5 bases). Germline-derived CDR1 and CDR2 are MNHEY and SVGAGI. V was pared by 5 bases and J by 5 bases, with 13 bases between. The CDR3 spans 13 residues. CDR3 sequence (DNA): TGTGCCAGCAGTCCATCCCCAGGGAACGAGCAGTACTTC. This gives the protein CASSPSPGNEQYF.

Of note for this clone: A junction boundary mismatches the germline segment, possibly from a read error. The genes are TRBV7-6 and TRBJ2-5, with 9 nucleotides matching TRBD2. Germline values: CDR1 SGHVS, CDR2 FNYEAQ. The CDR3 runs 17 residues. The CDR3 sequence: CASTLRSTSGLDGTQYF. CDR3 nucleotides: TGTGCCAGCACCTTAAGAAGCACTAGCGGGTTAGACGGGACCCAGTACTTC.

This clone was recorded a few times. CDR3 bases: TGTGCCAGCACCTTTGTCGGGGGTAACACTGAAGCTTTCTTT. This translates into CASTFVGGNTEAFF. This chain links TRBV7-8 with TRBJ1-1; weak D call: TRBD1 (5 bases). The CDR3 has 14 residues. From germline, CDR1 is SGHVS and CDR2 FQNEAQ. V shed 7 bases and J shed 2 bases, with 14 bases lying between them.

The chain uses TRBV18 and TRBJ1-2; no reliable D call. V lost 6 bases, J lost 0 bases, and 11 bases lay in between. Germline values: CDR1 KGHSH, CDR2 LQKENI. There are 14 residues in the CDR3. The CDR3 DNA is TGTGCCAGCTCTGACGGACTTACTAACTATGGCTACACCTTC. Translated: CASSDGLTNYGYTF.